The 30 T cell receptor beta chains below come from one sample, sequenced in a study of OX40 agonist ivuxolimab in advanced cancers. Library creation used the immunoSEQ multiplex PCR assay. In its TCRdb copy, this immuneACCESS table keeps in-frame sequences only and misses some clones. Where compared with another copy, unresolved V genes explain less than half of these, and the others have no known cause. In all, the sample holds 21,000 or so clones, and around nine tenths of those were seen once. Jointly, the top ten make up over 20% of the sample. Source: CD4+ or CD8+ T cells sorted from blood, taken in a trial of the OX40 agonist ivuxolimab. The receptors here all came from an adult with an advanced solid tumor such as melanoma, head and neck, liver or kidney cancer.

The rearrangement links TRBV2 to TRBJ2-7, with D hard to call. V was cut by 7 bases and J by 1 base, with 11 bases left in between. The CDR3 runs 13 residues. Germline lookup yields CDR1 SNHLY and CDR2 FYNNEI. The CDR3 sequence is CASTSRLSYEQYF. CDR3 coding DNA: TGTGCCAGCACCTCCCGCCTATCCTACGAGCAGTACTTC.

The chain combines TRBV27 with TRBJ1-1, with 8 nucleotides matching TRBD1. V was clipped by 5 bases and J by 1 base; unmatched bases: 6. This CDR3 region has 15 residues. Per the germline V gene, CDR1 is MNHEY and CDR2 is SMNVEV (reference sequence). DNA for the CDR3: TGTGCCAGCAGTATTTTTGGGACAGGGAACACTGAAGCTTTCTTT. Translating it yields CASSIFGTGNTEAFF.

The chain joins TRBV4-2 to TRBJ2-1, with 8 bases aligning to TRBD2. The CDR3 is 17 residues long. V was clipped by 3 bases and J by 8 bases; unmatched bases: 15. Germline V lookup: CDR1 LGHNA, CDR2 YNFKEQ. The CDR3 DNA reads TGTGCCAGCAGCCACCCCATCGGGGGGGGCCTGGTCGATGAGCAGTTCTTC. As protein: CASSHPIGGGLVDEQFF.

CDR3 amino acids: CASSRLVGNTGELFF. In DNA form, the CDR3 reads TGTGCCAGCAGCAGACTAGTGGGGAACACCGGGGAGCTGTTTTTT. This sequence joins TRBV14 and TRBJ2-2, with TRBD2 as a possible D gene (6 bases). The germline V gene has CDR1 SGHDN and CDR2 FVKESK. V gave up 5 bases and J gave up 1 base, with 11 bases separating them. This CDR3 comprises 15 residues.

V is TRBV27 and J is TRBJ1-2; perhaps TRBD1 as D (5 bases). The V gene lost 2 bases and the J gene lost 5 bases, with 9 bases spanning the gap. Germline V CDR1 and CDR2: MNHEY, SMNVEV (reference sequence). This CDR3 has 13 amino acids. CDR3 nucleotides: TGTGCCAGCAGTTTAGGGACGGGATATGGCTACACCTTC. Protein: CASSLGTGYGYTF.

In its sample, this clone was seen once. This chain links TRBV9 with TRBJ2-1; 12 bases are shared with TRBD2. The germline CDR1 and CDR2 sequences are SGDLS and YYNGEE. This CDR3 is 17 amino acids long. The junction had 11 bases not matched to a gene; V was cut back by 0 bases and J by 10 bases. This chain's CDR3 is CASSVASGASGGAEQFF. The DNA for the CDR3 is TGTGCCAGCAGCGTAGCCTCAGGGGCTAGCGGGGGGGCGGAGCAGTTCTTC.

CDR3 nucleotide sequence: TGTGCCAGCAGCCAACGGCTAGCGGAGACCCAGTACTTC. Residues: CASSQRLAETQYF. V and J are TRBV4-2 and TRBJ2-5; D possibly corresponds to TRBD2 (6 bases). Germline-derived CDR1 and CDR2 are LGHNA and YNFKEQ. V was cut by 2 bases and J by 5 bases, with 9 bases left in between. The CDR3 consists of 13 residues.

CDR3 sequence reads: CASSVGGIAEAFF. DNA of the CDR3: TGTGCCAGCAGCGTAGGAGGGATCGCTGAAGCTTTCTTT. The chain carries TRBV9 and TRBJ1-1; no firm D call. CDR3 length equals 13 residues. Germline V CDR1 and CDR2: SGDLS, YYNGEE. V was trimmed by 0 bases and J by 6 bases, leaving 9 bases between them.

In nucleotides, the CDR3 is TGCGCCAGCAGCCCCGATCTCTCCTACGAGCAGTACTTC. Protein: CASSPDLSYEQYF. The chain has TRBV10-1 and TRBJ2-7; D gene uncertain. Trimming cost V 6 bases and J 0 bases, with 9 bases left between them. The V gene's germline CDR1 is WNHNN and CDR2 SYGVQD (reference sequence). The CDR3 is 13 residues long.

This clone was seen once. This chain links TRBV23-1 with TRBJ1-5; possible D gene TRBD1, 6 bases. TRBV23-1 is an ORF for which the function is uncertain. V was trimmed by 6 bases and J by 0 bases, leaving 12 bases between them. This CDR3 spans 15 amino acids. CDR3 loop: CASRRTVNSNQPQHF. CDR3 bases: TGCGCCAGCAGGCGGACAGTTAATAGCAATCAGCCCCAGCATTTT.

The J gene is TRBJ1-5, the V gene TRBV29-1, with no clear D. This CDR3 contains 13 residues. Trimming left V 6 bases short and J 8 bases short, with 17 bases between. Germline values: CDR1 SQVTM, CDR2 ANQGSEA. This chain's CDR3 is CSVGGPSREPQHF. As DNA, the CDR3 is TGCAGCGTAGGAGGACCTTCCCGTGAGCCCCAGCATTTT. The full variable domain, rest sourced from reference TRBV29-1 and TRBJ1-5, is SAVISQKPSRDICQRGTSLTIQCQVDSQVTMMFWYRQQPGQSLTLIATANQGSEATYESGFVIDKFPISRPNLTFSTLTVSNMSPEDSSIYLCSVGGPSREPQHFGDGTRLSIL.

The gene calls are TRBV4-2 and TRBJ1-1, with D perhaps matching TRBD1 (5 bases). The CDR3 totals 14 residues. The V end was cut by 0 bases, the J end by 11 bases, with 16 bases between. The germline gives CDR1 LGHNA, CDR2 YNFKEQ. The CDR3 reads CASSQDGPQGDAFF. The CDR3 nucleotides read TGTGCCAGCAGCCAAGACGGACCTCAGGGCGATGCTTTCTTT.

The V and J genes are TRBV5-6 and TRBJ2-1; the D is unclear. V was shortened by 4 bases and J by 10 bases, with 12 bases between the two germline ends. Germline lookup yields CDR1 SGHDT and CDR2 YYEEEE. The CDR3 is 12 amino acids. The CDR3 sequence is CASSPPSGEQFF. CDR3 DNA: TGTGCCAGCAGCCCCCCGTCAGGAGAGCAGTTCTTC.

The count of this clone is one. The CDR3 protein is CASSLLRTGATAEQYF. The CDR3 DNA is TGCGCCAGCAGCCTACTTAGGACAGGGGCCACCGCGGAGCAGTACTTC. The chain joins TRBV5-1 to TRBJ2-7; TRBD1 matches 9 bases. The V gene's germline CDR1 is SGHRS and CDR2 YFSETQ. V was clipped by 4 bases and J by 7 bases; unmatched bases: 15. This CDR3 has 16 amino acids.

This rearrangement joins TRBV5-4 to TRBJ2-3, with D perhaps TRBD1 or TRBD2 (6 bases each). V was clipped by 5 bases and J by 5 bases, with 15 bases between them. The CDR3 totals 14 residues. CDR1 is SGHNT, CDR2 YYREEE, per germline (reference sequence). CDR3 DNA sequence: TGTGCCAGCAGGGAACAGGGACTCCAAGATACGCAGTATTTT. Its translation: CASREQGLQDTQYF.

The chain links TRBV28 to TRBJ2-5; 7 nucleotides agree with TRBD1. The CDR3 runs 15 residues. Looked up from germline, CDR1 is MDHEN and CDR2 is SYDVKM. V lost 5 bases to trimming and J lost 0 bases; unmatched junction nucleotides: 6. CDR3 sequence (DNA): TGTGCCAGCAGTCCGGCACAGGGGAACCAAGAGACCCAGTACTTC. Encoded protein: CASSPAQGNQETQYF.

CDR3 in DNA: TGTGCCAGCAGTAAGACAGGGGGCCAAAACATTCAGTACTTC. Encoded protein: CASSKTGGQNIQYF. The rearrangement links TRBV28 to TRBJ2-4; TRBD1 agrees at 10 bases. With V trimmed by 5 bases and J by 5 bases, 3 bases remained unmatched. This CDR3 has 14 amino acids. Germline values: CDR1 MDHEN, CDR2 SYDVKM. The full variable domain, rest sourced from reference TRBV28 and TRBJ2-4, is DVKVTQSSRYLVKRTGEKVFLECVQDMDHENMFWYRQDPGLGLRLIYFSYDVKMKEKGDIPEGYSVSREKKERFSLILESASTNQTSMYLCASSKTGGQNIQYFGAGTRLSVL.

The V and J genes are TRBV12-5 and TRBJ1-2, with TRBD1 matching 10 bases. Germline-derived CDR1 and CDR2 are LGHNT and FRNRAP. Trimming at V came to 1 base and at J to 0 bases, leaving 5 bases not matched to a gene. This CDR3 contains 17 residues. CDR3: CASGLAGQGDSNYGYTF. For the CDR3, the DNA is TGTGCTAGTGGTTTGGCTGGACAGGGGGATTCTAACTATGGCTACACCTTC. The full variable domain, in which reference TRBV12-5 and TRBJ1-2 provide the parts outside the CDR3, is DARVTQTPRHKVTEMGQEVTMRCQPILGHNTVFWYRQTMMQGLELLAYFRNRAPLDDSGMPKDRFSAEMPDATLATLKIQPSEPRDSAVYFCASGLAGQGDSNYGYTFGSGTRLTVV.

This rearrangement joins TRBV7-2 to TRBJ2-3; 13 positions match TRBD2. Trimming cost V 5 bases and J 6 bases; bases outside gene matches: 8. Germline assignment: CDR1 SGHTA and CDR2 FQGNSA. The length of the CDR3 is 16 residues. Here the CDR3 reads CASSLLAGGPGDTQYF. The CDR3 region has the DNA TGTGCCAGCAGCCTACTAGCGGGGGGGCCAGGCGATACGCAGTATTTT.

The chain has TRBV5-8 and TRBJ2-3, with D possibly TRBD1 on 7 matching bases. V dropped 4 bases and J dropped 2 bases, with 14 bases sitting between them. Germline lookup yields CDR1 SGHTS and CDR2 YDEGEE. CDR3 length equals 15 residues. CDR3 sequence reads: CASSVGRGDTDTQYF. The CDR3 DNA reads TGTGCCAGCAGCGTGGGCAGGGGGGACACAGATACGCAGTATTTT.

This rearrangement joins TRBV11-2 to TRBJ2-5; 11 bases map to TRBD1. The CDR3 spans 15 residues. Germline V gene data show CDR1 as SGHAT and CDR2 as FQNNGV. Trimming cost V 5 bases and J 4 bases; bases outside gene matches: 6. In nucleotides, the CDR3 is TGTGCCAGCAGCCCCGGGACAGGGGGTAGAGAGACCCAGTACTTC. It specifies CASSPGTGGRETQYF. Drawing the rest from reference TRBV11-2 and TRBJ2-5, the complete variable domain is EAGVAQSPRYKIIEKRQSVAFWCNPISGHATLYWYQQILGQGPKLLIQFQNNGVVDDSQLPKDRFSAERLKGVDSTLKIQPAKLEDSAVYLCASSPGTGGRETQYFGPGTRLLVL.

The chain links TRBV4-1 to TRBJ1-1, with D maybe TRBD1 (6 bases). The CDR3 is 17 residues long. The germline V gene encodes CDR1 MGHRA and CDR2 YSYEKL. V was clipped by 0 bases and J by 0 bases, with 14 bases between them. CDR3 coding DNA: TGCGCCAGCAGCCAAGATGGGAGAGGGACACTGAACACTGAAGCTTTCTTT. Encoded protein: CASSQDGRGTLNTEAFF.

This clone has only one observation. V and J are TRBV19 and TRBJ1-5; D perhaps matches TRBD1 (5 bases). CDR1 LNHDA and CDR2 SQIVND come from the germline V gene (reference sequence). The CDR3 has 18 residues. Trimming stripped 5 bases from V and 6 bases from J, with 26 bases between. CDR3 in amino acids: CASSAHFATAERGQPQHF. CDR3 nucleotide sequence: TGTGCCAGTAGTGCTCACTTCGCGACAGCCGAAAGAGGTCAGCCCCAGCATTTT. Full variable domain (remainder filled in from reference TRBV19 and TRBJ1-5): DGGITQSPKYLFRKEGQNVTLSCEQNLNHDAMYWYRQDPGQGLRLIYYSQIVNDFQKGDIAEGYSVSREKKESFPLTVTSAQKNPTAFYLCASSAHFATAERGQPQHFGDGTRLSIL.

This clone was picked up one time. The rearrangement links TRBV28 to TRBJ1-5; TRBD1 matches at 10 bases. The CDR3 has 14 residues. J gave up 6 bases and V 6 bases, and 5 bases lay outside the gene matches. CDR1 is MDHEN, CDR2 SYDVKM, per germline. Here the CDR3 reads CASSPGQGGQPQHF. For the CDR3, the DNA is TGTGCCAGCAGCCCCGGACAGGGGGGTCAGCCCCAGCATTTT.

The V and J genes are TRBV2 and TRBJ1-1; D possibly corresponds to TRBD1 (5 bases). V gave up 5 bases and J gave up 8 bases, with 15 bases separating them. Germline V lookup: CDR1 SNHLY, CDR2 FYNNEI. There are 13 residues in the CDR3. This CDR3 reads CASSPGTALEAFF. For the CDR3, the DNA is TGTGCCAGCAGTCCTGGGACGGCGTTGGAAGCTTTCTTT.

This clone was picked up one time. The chain couples TRBV19 to TRBJ1-5; no reliable D call. CDR3 length: 14 amino acids. Germline loops: CDR1 LNHDA, CDR2 SQIVND (reference sequence). Trimming took 4 bases from V and 6 from J, leaving 13 bases between them. In DNA, the CDR3 is TGTGCCAGTAGTACCGGCCCCTTTGGTCAGCCCCAGCATTTT. It specifies CASSTGPFGQPQHF.

The V gene is TRBV5-6, the J gene TRBJ1-2; 8 bases are shared with TRBD1. The V gene end was trimmed by 5 bases and the J gene end by 8 bases; junction bases not matched to a gene: 5. Germline V gives CDR1 SGHDT, CDR2 YYEEEE. The CDR3 is 12 residues long. The CDR3 region has the DNA TGTGCCAGCAGTCGGCACAGGGGGGGCTACACCTTC. Its translation is CASSRHRGGYTF.

This sequence joins TRBV5-6 and TRBJ2-3, with 10 bases identical to TRBD1. The V gene's germline CDR1 is SGHDT and CDR2 YYEEEE. After removal of 3 bases from V and 4 bases from J, the junction contained 8 bases not matched to a gene. This CDR3 spans 16 amino acids. The CDR3 sequence: CASSSFDRGRADTQYF. The CDR3 DNA reads as TGTGCCAGCAGCTCCTTCGACAGGGGGCGCGCAGATACGCAGTATTTT.

The gene calls are TRBV5-6 and TRBJ1-5; no reliable D call. CDR1 is SGHDT, CDR2 YYEEEE, per germline. CDR3 length: 15 amino acids. Trimming cost V 5 bases and J 1 base, with 13 bases left between them. The CDR3 loop reads CASSPGGMSNQPQHF. The CDR3 DNA is TGTGCCAGCAGTCCGGGCGGAATGAGCAATCAGCCCCAGCATTTT.

J is TRBJ2-2 and V is TRBV29-1; D not certain. V lost 7 bases and J 7 bases, leaving 10 bases between the germline ends. Looked up from germline, CDR1 is SQVTM and CDR2 is ANQGSEA. The CDR3 runs 11 residues. The CDR3 nucleotides read TGCAGCGCCCGTGTGGGCGGGGAGCTGTTTTTT. Its protein product is CSARVGGELFF.